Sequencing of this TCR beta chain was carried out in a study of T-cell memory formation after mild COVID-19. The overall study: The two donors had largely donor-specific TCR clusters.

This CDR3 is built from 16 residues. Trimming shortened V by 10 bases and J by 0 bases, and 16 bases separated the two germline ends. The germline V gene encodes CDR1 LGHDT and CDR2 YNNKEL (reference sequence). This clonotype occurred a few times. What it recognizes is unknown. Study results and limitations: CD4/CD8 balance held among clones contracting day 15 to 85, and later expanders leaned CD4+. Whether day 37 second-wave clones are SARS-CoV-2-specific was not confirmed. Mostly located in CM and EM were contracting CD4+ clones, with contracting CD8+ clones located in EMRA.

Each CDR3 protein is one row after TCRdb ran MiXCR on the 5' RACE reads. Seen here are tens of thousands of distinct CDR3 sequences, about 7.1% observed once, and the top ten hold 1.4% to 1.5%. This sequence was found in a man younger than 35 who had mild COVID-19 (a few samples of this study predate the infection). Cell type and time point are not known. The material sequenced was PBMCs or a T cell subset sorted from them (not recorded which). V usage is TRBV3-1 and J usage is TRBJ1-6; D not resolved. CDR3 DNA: TGTGCCACCCAACTTGCCCGCAGCTCCTATAATTCACCCCTCCACTTT. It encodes CATQLARSSYNSPLHF.